Presented here are 29 T cell receptor beta chains from one specimen sequenced in a study of T-cell memory formation after mild COVID-19. TCRdb analysed the 5' RACE reads with MiXCR anew, one entry per CDR3 protein. The repertoire includes 350,000 or so distinct CDR3 sequences, 10% to 15% of them detected once, and over 20% sits in the top ten. Sequencing was done on a sample of PBMCs or a T cell subset sorted from them (not recorded which). Receptors originate from a man between 18 and 35 years old who had mild COVID-19 (a few samples of this study predate the infection). Cell type and time point are not known.

This clonotype was seen ten or more times. The chain couples TRBV7-2 to TRBJ2-7; a possible D gene is TRBD1 (5 bases). This CDR3 comprises 13 residues. V was cut by 1 base and J by 10 bases, with 14 bases left in between. The V gene's germline CDR1 is SGHTA and CDR2 FQGNSA. Written as DNA, the CDR3 is TGTGCCAGCAGCTTAGGTCTCCGGACATCTCAGTACTTC. It is translated as CASSLGLRTSQYF.

This clonotype has a handful of counts. V usage is TRBV9 and J usage is TRBJ1-1, with 8 bases aligning to TRBD1. This CDR3 is built from 14 residues. The ends lost 3 bases at V and 10 bases at J; junction bases unmatched: 11. Per the germline V gene, CDR1 is SGDLS and CDR2 is YYNGEE. DNA for the CDR3: TGTGCCAGCAGCGGAACGACAGGGGTTTCCGTAGCTTTCTTT. This encodes CASSGTTGVSVAFF.

The gene calls are TRBV5-1 and TRBJ1-4; 8 bases are a match to TRBD1. J lost 8 bases, V lost 4 bases, and 10 bases had no gene match. Germline V gene lookup returns CDR1 SGHRS and CDR2 YFSETQ. The CDR3 extends over 15 amino acids. The CDR3 region is CASSLTTGDEEKLFF. CDR3 DNA sequence: TGCGCCAGCAGCCTCACGACAGGGGATGAAGAAAAACTGTTTTTT.

This clonotype was found a few times. The chain couples TRBV19 to TRBJ1-6; TRBD1 might be the D (5 bases). Germline CDR1 and CDR2: LNHDA and SQIVND (reference sequence). V dropped 3 bases and J dropped 7 bases, with 19 bases sitting between them. The CDR3 loop spans 17 amino acids. The CDR3 loop reads CASSMGPLAKGNSPLHF. DNA for the CDR3: TGTGCCAGTAGTATGGGACCGTTGGCAAAAGGGAATTCACCCCTCCACTTT.

The V call is TRBV24-1, the J call TRBJ1-2; a possible D gene is TRBD1 (5 bases). V dropped 1 base and J dropped 6 bases, with 8 bases sitting between them. The CDR3 covers 13 residues. Looked up from germline, CDR1 is KGHDR and CDR2 is SFDVKD. CDR3 nucleotide sequence: TGTGCCACCAGTGATTTTGCAGGGCATGGCTACACCTTC. Translating it yields CATSDFAGHGYTF.

This clonotype was seen a handful of times. The chain carries TRBV11-2 and TRBJ2-6, with 12 bases that match TRBD1. Trimming at V came to 5 bases and at J to 1 base, leaving 6 bases not matched to a gene. Germline CDR1 reads SGHAT; CDR2 reads FQNNGV. CDR3 length: 18 residues. The CDR3, as DNA: TGTGCCAGCAGCACCCGGGACAGGGGGCGATCTGGGGCCAACGTCCTGACTTTC. This gives the protein CASSTRDRGRSGANVLTF.

This clonotype was counted between two and nine times. V is TRBV4-3 and J is TRBJ2-6; D is ambiguous. The germline V and J ends were trimmed by 2 bases and 0 bases, with 5 bases remaining between them. Germline lookup yields CDR1 LGHNA and CDR2 YSLEER. The CDR3 loop spans 15 amino acids. The CDR3 bases are TGCGCCAGCAGCCAAAGTAGCTCTGGGGCCAACGTCCTGACTTTC. This encodes CASSQSSSGANVLTF.

The V and J genes are TRBV7-9 and TRBJ2-7; a possible D gene is TRBD1 (5 bases). Deletions cut 6 bases from V and 3 bases from J, with 12 bases between. The length of the CDR3 is 13 residues. Per germline, CDR1 SEHNR and CDR2 FQNEAQ (reference sequence). CDR3 sequence: CASSPKQGYEQYV. The DNA for the CDR3 is TGTGCCAGCAGTCCAAAGCAGGGCTACGAGCAGTACGTC.

A few counts support this clonotype. The chain combines TRBV4-3 with TRBJ2-2; tentative D call: TRBD1 (6 bases). From germline, CDR1 is LGHNA and CDR2 YSLEER. V was pared by 4 bases and J by 5 bases, with 14 bases between. The CDR3 runs 15 residues. In DNA, the CDR3 is TGCGCCAGCAGCCCGTGGGACAAGGGGACCGGGGAGCTGTTTTTT. Its translation: CASSPWDKGTGELFF.

In its sample, this clonotype was seen a few times. The chain carries TRBV20-1 and TRBJ2-2, with D hard to call. The germline V gene encodes CDR1 DFQATT and CDR2 SNEGSKA (reference sequence). Trimming left V 5 bases short and J 0 bases short, with 1 base between. The CDR3 is made up of 11 amino acids. The CDR3 loop is CSAPNTGELFF. CDR3 nucleotides: TGCAGTGCTCCGAACACCGGGGAGCTGTTTTTT.

Many counts were recorded for this clonotype. The V gene is TRBV5-1, the J gene TRBJ2-2; TRBD2 matches 9 bases. From germline, CDR1 is SGHRS and CDR2 YFSETQ. The CDR3 is 16 amino acids. V shed 1 base, J shed 7 bases, and the junction held 8 bases outside the gene matches. This chain's CDR3 is CASSLTVAGEYGELFF. Here the CDR3 DNA reads TGCGCCAGCAGCTTGACAGTAGCGGGGGAGTACGGGGAGCTGTTTTTT.

This clonotype was detected ten times or more. J is TRBJ1-1 and V is TRBV7-2, with TRBD1 matching over 9 bases. The CDR3 consists of 14 residues. Germline values: CDR1 SGHTA, CDR2 FQGNSA. The V gene end was trimmed by 6 bases and the J gene end by 4 bases; junction bases not matched to a gene: 6. CDR3 bases: TGTGCCAGCAGGTACAGGGGGCGCCTCACTGAAGCTTTCTTT. This codes for CASRYRGRLTEAFF.

On this clonotype itself: The junction and the germline gene differ at one end; a read error may be behind it. The chain uses TRBV7-2 and TRBJ2-1; 9 nucleotides line up with TRBD1. The CDR3 runs 12 residues. The germline CDR1 and CDR2 sequences are SGHTA and FQGNSA. The CDR3 DNA reads TGTGCCAGCAGCTTAGAGGGGACAGGGCGGATCTTC. Protein sequence: CASSLEGTGRIF.

The chain carries TRBV4-3 and TRBJ2-1, with D maybe TRBD2 (7 bases). This CDR3 has 15 amino acids. V lost 2 bases, J lost 12 bases, and 20 bases lay in between. CDR1 is LGHNA and CDR2 is YSLEER in the germline V gene. This chain's CDR3 is CASSQPSGGRVRQFF. CDR3 nucleotide sequence: TGCGCCAGCAGCCAACCATCCGGGGGGCGCGTGAGGCAGTTCTTC.

The chain links TRBV5-1 to TRBJ2-3, with D perhaps matching TRBD1 (5 bases). The V and J ends lost 0 bases and 0 bases respectively, with 8 bases between them. Germline CDR1 reads SGHRS; CDR2 reads YFSETQ. This CDR3 spans 15 amino acids. CDR3 region: CASSLVGQSTDTQYF. Here the CDR3 DNA reads TGCGCCAGCAGCTTGGTTGGACAAAGCACAGATACGCAGTATTTT.

The V gene is TRBV5-7, the J gene TRBJ2-4; D is unclear. TRBV5-7 qualifies as an ORF whose function is uncertain. V dropped 1 base and J dropped 0 bases, with 11 bases sitting between them. The CDR3 covers 16 residues. The CDR3 DNA reads TGTGCCAGCAGCTTGCTGGGATCCCAAGCCAAAAACATTCAGTACTTC. This codes for CASSLLGSQAKNIQYF.

This clonotype came up once. The rearrangement joins TRBV3-1 to TRBJ2-1; D is perhaps TRBD1 or TRBD2 (5 bases each). The CDR3 is made up of 13 amino acids. The ends were cut back, 4 bases at V and 8 bases at J, with 12 bases in the middle. CDR1 and CDR2 from the germline V gene are LGHDT and YNNKEL (reference sequence). The CDR3 coding sequence is TGTGCCAGCAGCCCGGGACGGTCCGATGAGCAGTTCTTC. Translating it yields CASSPGRSDEQFF.

This clonotype occurred a few times. The chain recombines TRBV4-2 with TRBJ2-1, with 8 bases identical to TRBD2. V dropped 0 bases and J dropped 0; count of bases not matched to a gene: 10. Per the germline V gene, CDR1 is LGHNA and CDR2 is YNFKEQ. This CDR3 is 19 amino acids long. The CDR3 DNA follows: TGTGCCAGCAGCCAAGATGCAAAGCGGGGGTGGGGCTCCTACAATGAGCAGTTCTTC. Translation: CASSQDAKRGWGSYNEQFF.

In this sample, this clonotype turned up many times. The V call is TRBV7-2, the J call TRBJ2-3; D might be TRBD1 or TRBD2, each matching 5 bases. V was pared by 0 bases and J by 6 bases, with 10 bases between. The CDR3 has 14 residues. The germline CDR1 and CDR2 sequences are SGHTA and FQGNSA. CDR3 bases: TGTGCCAGCAGCTTAGCCGGGGCCGCGGATACGCAGTATTTT. The encoded protein is CASSLAGAADTQYF.

The rearrangement joins TRBV11-2 to TRBJ1-1; TRBD1 matches at 8 bases. Germline V gene sequence: CDR1 SGHAT, CDR2 FQNNGV. The V segment lost 5 bases and the J segment 0 bases; nucleotides outside the gene matches: 11. This CDR3 has 17 residues. DNA of the CDR3: TGTGCCAGCAGCCAACACTGGGACAGGTTAATGAACACTGAAGCTTTCTTT. Protein product: CASSQHWDRLMNTEAFF.

The chain links TRBV5-1 to TRBJ2-7; D gene unclear. This CDR3 region has 12 residues. CDR1 is SGHRS, CDR2 YFSETQ, per germline. The ends were cut back, 2 bases at V and 9 bases at J, with 12 bases in the middle. The CDR3, as DNA: TGCGCCAGCAGCTTCGTGGGCCTTGGGCAGTACTTC. It is translated as CASSFVGLGQYF. Variable domain in full (rest from reference TRBV5-1 and TRBJ2-7): KAGVTQTPRYLIKTRGQQVTLSCSPISGHRSVSWYQQTPGQGLQFLFEYFSETQRNKGNFPGRFSGRQFSNSRSEMNVSTLELGDSALYLCASSFVGLGQYFGPGTRLTVT.

A few counts support this clonotype. The rearrangement links TRBV9 to TRBJ2-3; perhaps TRBD2 as D (6 bases). V was pared by 0 bases and J by 5 bases, with 13 bases between. The CDR3 consists of 15 residues. Per the germline V gene, CDR1 is SGDLS and CDR2 is YYNGEE. The CDR3 reads CASSVGDGGKDTQYF. CDR3 nucleotide sequence: TGTGCCAGCAGCGTAGGGGACGGGGGAAAAGATACGCAGTATTTT.

This clonotype was observed many times. This chain uses TRBV11-2 with TRBJ1-1; no definite D call. Trimming left V 5 bases short and J 4 bases short, with 14 bases between. Germline V gene lookup returns CDR1 SGHAT and CDR2 FQNNGV. The CDR3 covers 14 residues. This CDR3 is CASSGRETGTEAFF. CDR3 sequence (DNA): TGTGCCAGCAGCGGCCGGGAGACCGGCACTGAAGCTTTCTTT.

This clonotype has just a few counts. This chain uses TRBV5-4 with TRBJ2-7; 10 bases agree with TRBD1. V lost 6 bases and J lost 4; bases outside the gene matches: 7. CDR1 is SGHNT and CDR2 is YYREEE in the germline V gene (reference sequence). The CDR3 extends over 14 amino acids. CDR3 sequence reads: CASNPGTGDYEQYF. As DNA, the CDR3 is TGTGCCAGCAACCCCGGGACAGGGGATTACGAGCAGTACTTC.

The V gene is TRBV10-1, the J gene TRBJ2-1; D is unresolved. The CDR3 has 14 residues. Germline CDR1 WNHNN, CDR2 SYGVQD (reference sequence). Trimming cost V 3 bases and J 0 bases, with 6 bases left between them. The CDR3 region has the DNA TGCGCCAGCAGTGATTTATCCTCCTACAATGAGCAGTTCTTC. Translation: CASSDLSSYNEQFF.

V is TRBV19 and J is TRBJ2-7; TRBD1 matches 7 bases. CDR3 length: 14 residues. In germline, CDR1 is LNHDA, CDR2 SQIVND (reference sequence). Germline trimming cut 1 base from V and 2 bases from J; bases unmatched to any gene: 2. CDR3 nucleotides: TGTGCCAGTAGTATAGGGACAGGCGCCTACGAGCAGTACTTC. It yields the protein CASSIGTGAYEQYF.

This sequence joins TRBV5-1 and TRBJ1-1; D is perhaps TRBD1 (6 bases). V lost 3 bases, J lost 11 bases, and 11 bases lay in between. Germline CDR1 and CDR2: SGHRS and YFSETQ. This CDR3 has 11 residues. The CDR3 loop reads CASSSEGVAFF. The CDR3 coding sequence is TGCGCCAGCAGCTCGGAGGGGGTGGCTTTCTTT.

This clonotype was detected only a few times. The genes are TRBV5-6 and TRBJ1-5; D is unresolved. The germline gives CDR1 SGHDT, CDR2 YYEEEE. V lost 2 bases and J 5 bases, leaving 14 bases between the germline ends. This CDR3 region has 15 residues. CDR3: CASSFYFGPYQPQHF. The CDR3 nucleotides are TGTGCCAGCAGCTTCTACTTTGGGCCGTATCAGCCCCAGCATTTT.

The chain uses TRBV7-9 and TRBJ1-6, with 8 bases lining up with TRBD1. This CDR3 has 14 amino acids. The V gene's germline CDR1 is SEHNR and CDR2 FQNEAQ (reference sequence). With 5 bases clipped from V and 6 bases from J, the junction kept 3 bases outside the gene matches. Here the CDR3 DNA reads TGTGCCAGCAGCCCAGGGGGCCTTAATTCACCCCTCCACTTT. It specifies CASSPGGLNSPLHF. Based on the CDR3 plus reference TRBV7-9 and TRBJ1-6, the full variable domain is DTGVSQNPRHKITKRGQNVTFRCDPISEHNRLYWYRQTLGQGPEFLTYFQNEAQLEKSRLLSDRFSAERPKGSFSTLEIQRTEQGDSAMYLCASSPGGLNSPLHFGNGTRLTVT.